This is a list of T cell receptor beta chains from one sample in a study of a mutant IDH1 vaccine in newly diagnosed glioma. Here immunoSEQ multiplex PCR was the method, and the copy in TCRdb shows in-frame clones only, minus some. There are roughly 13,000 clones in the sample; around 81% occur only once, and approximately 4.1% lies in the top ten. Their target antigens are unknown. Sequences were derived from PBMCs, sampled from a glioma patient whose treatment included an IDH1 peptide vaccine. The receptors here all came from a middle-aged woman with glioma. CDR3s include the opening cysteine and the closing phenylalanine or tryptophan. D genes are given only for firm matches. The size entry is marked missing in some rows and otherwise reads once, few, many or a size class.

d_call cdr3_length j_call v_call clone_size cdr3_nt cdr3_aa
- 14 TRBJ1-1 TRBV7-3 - TGTGCCAGCAGCGTGGACAGCCAGAACACTGAAGCTTTCTTT CASSVDSQNTEAFF
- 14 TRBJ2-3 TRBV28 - TGTGCCAGCAGTTTTAAACAAACCACAGATACGCAGTATTTT CASSFKQTTDTQYF
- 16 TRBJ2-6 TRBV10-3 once TGTGCCATCAGACGGACAGTCCGCTCTGGGGCCAACGTCCTGACTTTC CAIRRTVRSGANVLTF
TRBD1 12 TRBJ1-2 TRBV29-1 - TGCAGCGAAGGCCGGGACAGGGACGGCTACACCTTC CSEGRDRDGYTF
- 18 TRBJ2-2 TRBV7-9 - TGTGCCAGCAGCTTAGGGGCACGGACAGCTAAGAACACCGGGGAGCTGTTTTTT CASSLGARTAKNTGELFF
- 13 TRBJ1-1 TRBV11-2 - TGTGCCAGCAGCTCCACTTCGGTCGCTGAAGCTTTCTTT CASSSTSVAEAFF
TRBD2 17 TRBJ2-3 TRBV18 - TGTGCCAGCTCACCGCAGACTAGCGCGACTAGCACAGATACGCAGTATTTT CASSPQTSATSTDTQYF
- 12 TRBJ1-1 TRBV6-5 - TGTGCCAGCTCGGGGCCTGGGGCTGAAGCTTTCTTT CASSGPGAEAFF
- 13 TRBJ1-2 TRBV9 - TGTGCCAGCAGCGTTAGCTGGGGGGAAGGCTACACCTTC CASSVSWGEGYTF
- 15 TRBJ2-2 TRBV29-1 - TGCAGCGTTGGTTTCAGCAGATGGAACACCGGGGAGCTGTTTTTT CSVGFSRWNTGELFF
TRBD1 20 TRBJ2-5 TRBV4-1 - TGCGCCAGCAGCCAAGAGAGGAGGACAGGGGCGTCTAACGCGAGGGAGACCCAGTACTTC CASSQERRTGASNARETQYF
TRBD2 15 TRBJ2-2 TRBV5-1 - TGCGCCAGCAGTCAAGCGGGAGCGAGCACCGGGGAGCTGTTTTTT CASSQAGASTGELFF
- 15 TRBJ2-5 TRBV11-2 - TGTGCCAGCAGCTTAAACAGGGTGGGAGGGGAGACCCAGTACTTC CASSLNRVGGETQYF
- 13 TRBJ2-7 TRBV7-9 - TGTGCCAGCAGCCCCAGGGCCTCTGAGGAGCAGTACTTC CASSPRASEEQYF
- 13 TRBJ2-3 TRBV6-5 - TGTGCCAGCAGTACTACTTTCACAGATACGCAGTATTTT CASSTTFTDTQYF
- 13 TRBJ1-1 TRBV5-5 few TGTGCCAGCAGCTTGGGTTGGAAGACTGAAGCTTTCTTT CASSLGWKTEAFF